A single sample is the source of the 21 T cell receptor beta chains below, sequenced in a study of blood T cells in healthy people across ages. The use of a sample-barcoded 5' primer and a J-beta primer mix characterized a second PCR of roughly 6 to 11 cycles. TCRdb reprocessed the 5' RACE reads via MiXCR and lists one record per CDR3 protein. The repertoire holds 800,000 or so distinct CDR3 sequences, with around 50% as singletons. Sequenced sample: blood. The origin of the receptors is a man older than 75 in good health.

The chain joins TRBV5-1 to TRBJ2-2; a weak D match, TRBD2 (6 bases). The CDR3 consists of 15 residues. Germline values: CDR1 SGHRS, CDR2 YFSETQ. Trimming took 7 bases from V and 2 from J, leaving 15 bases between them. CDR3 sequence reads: CASARDGLNTGELFF. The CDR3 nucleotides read TGCGCCAGCGCGCGGGATGGGCTCAACACCGGGGAGCTGTTTTTT. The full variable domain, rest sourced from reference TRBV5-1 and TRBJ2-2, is KAGVTQTPRYLIKTRGQQVTLSCSPISGHRSVSWYQQTPGQGLQFLFEYFSETQRNKGNFPGRFSGRQFSNSRSEMNVSTLELGDSALYLCASARDGLNTGELFFGEGSRLTVL.

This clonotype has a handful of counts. The CDR3 reads CASSLISQGAAIEAFF. The CDR3 nucleotides are TGTGCCAGCAGTTTAATTTCTCAGGGGGCGGCCATCGAAGCTTTCTTT. V usage is TRBV12-3 or TRBV12-4 and J usage is TRBJ1-1, with 8 nucleotides matching TRBD1. V shed 2 bases and J 8 bases; nucleotides not matched to a gene: 13. CDR3 length equals 16 residues.

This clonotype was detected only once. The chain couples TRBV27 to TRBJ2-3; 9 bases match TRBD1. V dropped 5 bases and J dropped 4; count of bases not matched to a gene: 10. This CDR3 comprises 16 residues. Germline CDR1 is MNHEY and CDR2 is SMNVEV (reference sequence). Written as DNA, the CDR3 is TGTGCCAGCAGTGCCCGACAGGGGGTTGGCGCAGATACGCAGTATTTT. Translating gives CASSARQGVGADTQYF.

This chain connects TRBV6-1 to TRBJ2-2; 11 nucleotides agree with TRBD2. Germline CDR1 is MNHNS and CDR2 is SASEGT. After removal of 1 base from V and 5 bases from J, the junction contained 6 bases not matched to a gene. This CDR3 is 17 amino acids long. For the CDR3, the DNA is TGTGCCAGCAGTGAAGTTAGCGGGAGGGCCCGGACCGGGGAGCTGTTTTTT. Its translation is CASSEVSGRARTGELFF.

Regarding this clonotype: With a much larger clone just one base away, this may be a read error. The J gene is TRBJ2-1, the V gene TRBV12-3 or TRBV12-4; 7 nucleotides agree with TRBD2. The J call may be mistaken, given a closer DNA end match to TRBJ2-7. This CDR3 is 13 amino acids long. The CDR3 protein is CASKRGTYNEQYF. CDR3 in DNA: TGTGCCAGCAAGCGGGGAACCTACAATGAGCAGTACTTC.

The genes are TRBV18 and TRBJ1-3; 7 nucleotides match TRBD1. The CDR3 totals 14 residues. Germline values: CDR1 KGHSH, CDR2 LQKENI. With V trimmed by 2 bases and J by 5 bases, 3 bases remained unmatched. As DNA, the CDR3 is TGTGCCAGCTCACCAAACAGGGGCAGAAACACCATATATTTT. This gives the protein CASSPNRGRNTIYF.

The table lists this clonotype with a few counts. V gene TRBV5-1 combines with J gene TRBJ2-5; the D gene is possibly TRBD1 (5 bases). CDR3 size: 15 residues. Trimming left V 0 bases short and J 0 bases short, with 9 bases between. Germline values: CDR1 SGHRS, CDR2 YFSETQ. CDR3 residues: CASSLARANQETQYF. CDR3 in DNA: TGCGCCAGCAGCTTGGCCAGGGCTAACCAAGAGACCCAGTACTTC. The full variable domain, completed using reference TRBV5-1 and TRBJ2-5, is KAGVTQTPRYLIKTRGQQVTLSCSPISGHRSVSWYQQTPGQGLQFLFEYFSETQRNKGNFPGRFSGRQFSNSRSEMNVSTLELGDSALYLCASSLARANQETQYFGPGTRLLVL.

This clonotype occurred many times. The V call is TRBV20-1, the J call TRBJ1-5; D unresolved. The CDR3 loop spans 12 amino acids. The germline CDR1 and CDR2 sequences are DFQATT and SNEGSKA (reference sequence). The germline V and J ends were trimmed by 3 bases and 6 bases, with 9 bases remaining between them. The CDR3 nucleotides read TGCAGTGCTAGTAAGGGTCCTCAGCCCCAGCATTTT. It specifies CSASKGPQPQHF.

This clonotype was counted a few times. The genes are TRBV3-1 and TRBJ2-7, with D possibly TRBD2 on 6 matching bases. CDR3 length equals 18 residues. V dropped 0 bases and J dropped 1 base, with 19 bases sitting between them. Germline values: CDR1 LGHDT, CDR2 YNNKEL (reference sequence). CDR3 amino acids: CASSQEGGRGTPSYEQYF. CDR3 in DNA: TGTGCCAGCAGCCAAGAGGGGGGTAGGGGCACCCCTTCCTACGAGCAGTACTTC.

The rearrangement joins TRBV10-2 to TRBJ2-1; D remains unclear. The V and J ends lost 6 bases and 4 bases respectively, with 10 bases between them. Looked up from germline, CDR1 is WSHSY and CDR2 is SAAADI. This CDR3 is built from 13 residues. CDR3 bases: TGCGCCAGCAGGGAGCCGGGTTACAATGAGCAGTTCTTC. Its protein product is CASREPGYNEQFF.

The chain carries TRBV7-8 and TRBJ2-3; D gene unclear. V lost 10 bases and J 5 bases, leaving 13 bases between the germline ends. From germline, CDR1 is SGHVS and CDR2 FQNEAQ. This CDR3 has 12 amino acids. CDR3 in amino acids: CATALAKDTQYF. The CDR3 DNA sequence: TGTGCCACCGCCCTTGCAAAAGATACGCAGTATTTT.

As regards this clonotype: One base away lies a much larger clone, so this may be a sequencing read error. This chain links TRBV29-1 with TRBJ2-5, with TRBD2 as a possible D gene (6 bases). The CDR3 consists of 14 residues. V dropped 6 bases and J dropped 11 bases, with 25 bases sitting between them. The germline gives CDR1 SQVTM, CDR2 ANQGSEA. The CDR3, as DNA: TGCAGCGTCCTGCCTCCGGGACTTCCGAATGGGCAGTACTTC. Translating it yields CSVLPPGLPNGQYF.

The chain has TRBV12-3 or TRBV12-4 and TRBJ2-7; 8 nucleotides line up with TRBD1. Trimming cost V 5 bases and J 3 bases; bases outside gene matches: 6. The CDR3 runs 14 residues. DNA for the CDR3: TGTGCCAGCAGTGTTTCAGGGGGCAACTACGAGCAGTACTTC. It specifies CASSVSGGNYEQYF.

The CDR3 is CASSQDVGLVVAQFF. In DNA form, the CDR3 reads TGTGCCAGCAGCCAAGATGTCGGCCTAGTTGTGGCGCAGTTCTTC. V is TRBV14 and J is TRBJ2-1; D remains ambiguous. Germline V gene sequence: CDR1 SGHDN, CDR2 FVKESK. The CDR3 length is 15 residues. V lost 0 bases and J 12 bases, leaving 18 bases between the germline ends.

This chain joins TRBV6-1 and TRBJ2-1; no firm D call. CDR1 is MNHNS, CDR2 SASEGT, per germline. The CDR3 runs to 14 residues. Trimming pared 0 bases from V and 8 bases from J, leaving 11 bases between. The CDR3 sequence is CASSEAQGFYEQFF. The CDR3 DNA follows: TGTGCCAGCAGTGAAGCTCAAGGCTTCTATGAGCAGTTCTTC.

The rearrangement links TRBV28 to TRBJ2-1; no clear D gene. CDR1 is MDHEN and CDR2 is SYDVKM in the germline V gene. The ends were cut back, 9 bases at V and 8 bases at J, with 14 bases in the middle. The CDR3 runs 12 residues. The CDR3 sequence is CASCTSGYEQFF. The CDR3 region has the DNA TGTGCCAGTTGCACCTCTGGCTATGAGCAGTTCTTC.

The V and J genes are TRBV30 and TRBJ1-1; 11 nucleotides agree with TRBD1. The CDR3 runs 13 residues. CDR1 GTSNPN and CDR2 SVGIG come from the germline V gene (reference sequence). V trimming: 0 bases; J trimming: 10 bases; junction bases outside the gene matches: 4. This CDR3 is CAWSVGTGGRAFF. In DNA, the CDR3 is TGTGCCTGGAGTGTTGGGACAGGGGGAAGAGCTTTCTTT.

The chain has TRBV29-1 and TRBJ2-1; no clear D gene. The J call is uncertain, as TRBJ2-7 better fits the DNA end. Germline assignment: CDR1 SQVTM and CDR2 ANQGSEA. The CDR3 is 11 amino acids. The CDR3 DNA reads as TGCAGCGTTGAAAAGGGAAATGAGCAGTACTTC. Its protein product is CSVEKGNEQYF.

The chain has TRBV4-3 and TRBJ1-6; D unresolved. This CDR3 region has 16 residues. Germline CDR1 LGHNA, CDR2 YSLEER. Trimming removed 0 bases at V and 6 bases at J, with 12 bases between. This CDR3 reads CASSQDIARSNSPLHF. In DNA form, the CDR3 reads TGCGCCAGCAGCCAAGACATAGCCAGGTCTAATTCACCCCTCCACTTT.

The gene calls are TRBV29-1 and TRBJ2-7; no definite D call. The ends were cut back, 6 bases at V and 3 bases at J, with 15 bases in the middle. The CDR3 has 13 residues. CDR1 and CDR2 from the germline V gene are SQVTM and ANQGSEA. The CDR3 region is CSVRRQENYEQYF. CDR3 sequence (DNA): TGCAGCGTGAGGCGGCAGGAGAACTACGAGCAGTACTTC.

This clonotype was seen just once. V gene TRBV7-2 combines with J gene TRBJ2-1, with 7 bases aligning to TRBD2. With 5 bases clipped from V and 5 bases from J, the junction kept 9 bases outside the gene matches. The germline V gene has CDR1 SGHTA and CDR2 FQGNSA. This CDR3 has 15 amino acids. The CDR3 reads CASSPWASGNNEQFF. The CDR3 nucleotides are TGTGCCAGCAGCCCCTGGGCTAGCGGCAACAATGAGCAGTTCTTC.